This T cell receptor (beta chain) was sequenced in a study of shared clonotypes between healthy human individuals (dated by TCRdb to the early 2020s). Context from the whole study: A couple of women and a few men aged 18 to 49 years were included in the cohort. Leukapheresis yielded between about 0.9 and 9 billion PBMCs per donor. For each donor, CD4 naive and CD4 memory were each given three plates, CD8 naive was given two plates, and CD8 memory was given one plate. To increase sequencing depth and limit assay-specific biases, different laboratories used diverse techniques to prepare libraries and sequence TCR repertoires. The study deeply sequenced blood TCR repertoires of about five healthy adults to estimate repertoire size and the extent of clonotype sharing between individuals.

Using the deep immunoSEQ assay, TCR CDR3 regions were amplified from genomic DNA by multiplex PCR. Genomic DNA extracted from each cell subset was distributed evenly over all wells of several immunoSEQ 96-well plates, and each plate served as one replicate. For sorted subsets, each replicate PCR was loaded with 200 ng genomic DNA, equivalent to some 31,000 T cell genomes. Purified libraries were quantified with a Qubit 3.0 fluorometer, sized on a Bioanalyzer 2100, and re-quantified with the KAPA Library Quantification kit. Each immunoSEQ 96-well plate was sequenced on its own single-read 150-cycle Illumina NextSeq 550 flow cell. From the authors' description of their analysis: The immunoSEQ output contained only junctional sequences without quality scores, so filtering could not match that applied to full-length reads. To assign V/J genes and CDR3, sequences were annotated using PyIR, a Python wrapper for IgBLAST v1.9, with IMGT germline references. Reads were removed for weak V/J assignments (E-value above 1e-6), missing CDR3, stop codons, out-of-frame junctions, or ambiguous translated residues. V3J clonotypes were defined as sequences sharing the same inferred V gene, J gene, and CDR3 amino acid sequence. Percentage overlap between repertoires was calculated by dividing the number of shared unique clonotypes by the size of the smaller repertoire. Three approaches were used to assess repertoire richness: RTK rarefaction, the Chao1 estimator, and Recon v2.1 estimates of unobserved clonotypes. Generation probabilities were computed with OLGA for all TCRbeta clonotypes obtained by the gDNA method from a few donors. Imported from immuneACCESS, the table was reduced by TCRdb to in-frame sequences with V and J called. These copies leave out some clones; in studies compared against another copy, an unresolved V gene accounts for under half, and the cause of the remainder is not known. V and J calls and clone size are given by that table; D and trimming were obtained from the DNA. A total of around 2,000,000 clones appear in this sample, less than 95% of them only once. 1% to 1.5% of the sample is in the top ten clones.

Points the paper makes about the study in general: Rarefaction of sorted-subset datasets indicated incomplete sequencing despite the large sequencing depth. Only blood was sampled, and tissue TCR repertoires likely differ from those in blood. Compared with non-shared clonotypes, the clonotypes found in all four sorted-subset donors had higher generation probabilities. Naive subsets generally had larger estimated clonotype richness than memory subsets did. The small number of donors limited the genetic and exposure-history diversity represented. Pairwise subsampling led to the expectation that sequencing depth would affect the degree of clonotype sharing among donors. Sharing across several donors was observed for about 5% of naive CD4, over 3% of naive CD8, roughly 2.3% of memory CD4, and less than 0.45% of memory CD8 clonotypes.

CDR1 and CDR2 were assigned from the germline V gene (reference sequence) as GTSNPN and SVGIG. From its cysteine to its phenylalanine, the CDR3 spans 13 amino acids. The read is trimmed to its CDR3 DNA, 39 bases read in frame from base 1. A note on this clone: Its antigen is unknown. There are no base qualities to consult, and no much larger clone falls within one base.

For the CD8 naive samples, CD45RO-negative cells were positively selected for CCR7, yielding a CD45RA+CCR7+ population from which TemRA cells were excluded. Healthy HIV-negative adults with no recently reported acute infections or vaccinations were included as donors. Every donor was a Caucasian adult living in Nashville, Tennessee, USA. After blood collection by leukapheresis, PBMCs were isolated using Ficoll-Histopaque density gradient centrifugation and then cryopreserved in the vapor phase of liquid nitrogen. Analytical flow cytometry was used to check the purity and quantity of each magnetically sorted T cell population. Genomic DNA was isolated from each sorted fraction and quantified by UV absorbance on a Nanodrop 2000c.

This sequence uses TRBV30 and TRBJ1-5, and the D gene may be TRBD1, 5 bases matching. The sequenced material came from naive CD8+ T cells sorted from blood. Interpreted using the paper, the cell subset or site label stands for: CD45RA+CCR7+. The TCR comes from a man aged 18 to 30 in good health. The sequence in DNA is TGTGTCTGTAAAGACAGAAACAATCAGCCCCAGCATTTT. The encoded protein is CVCKDRNNQPQHF.